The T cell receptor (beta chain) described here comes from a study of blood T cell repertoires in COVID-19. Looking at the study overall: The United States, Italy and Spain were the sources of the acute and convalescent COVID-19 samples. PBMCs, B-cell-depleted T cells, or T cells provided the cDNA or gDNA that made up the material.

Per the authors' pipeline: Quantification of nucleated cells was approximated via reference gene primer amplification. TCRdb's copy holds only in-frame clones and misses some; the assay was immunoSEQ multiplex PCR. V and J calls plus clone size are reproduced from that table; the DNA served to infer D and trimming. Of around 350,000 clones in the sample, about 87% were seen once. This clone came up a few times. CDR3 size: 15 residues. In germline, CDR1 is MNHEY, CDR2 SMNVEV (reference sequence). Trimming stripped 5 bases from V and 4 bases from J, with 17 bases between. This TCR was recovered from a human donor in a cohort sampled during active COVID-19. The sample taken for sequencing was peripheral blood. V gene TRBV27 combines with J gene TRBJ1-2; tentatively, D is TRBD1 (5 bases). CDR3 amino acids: CASSEHRKGGYGYTF. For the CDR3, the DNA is TGTGCCAGCAGTGAACACAGGAAGGGAGGCTATGGCTACACCTTC.